This T cell receptor beta chain was sequenced during a study of T cell repertoires in cytomegalovirus infection. Overall study: Recently described HLA-C-restricted plus well-studied HLA-B-restricted CMV epitopes were used. An indication of both CMV infection and matching HLA type came from public TCR beta signatures.

Germline CDR1 SGHTA, CDR2 FQGNSA. Trimming at V came to 5 bases and at J to 5 bases, leaving 4 bases not matched to a gene. The CDR3 consists of 13 residues. Many counts were recorded for this clonotype. Its antigen is undetermined. TCRdb ran MiXCR on the reads and lists one entry per CDR3 protein. The table has about 470,000 distinct CDR3 sequences, about 39% seen once; the top ten hold just under 45%. Overall study findings and caveats: Based on cumulative public TCR beta family frequency, carriers of CMV plus the relevant HLA were identified.

This chain uses TRBV7-2 with TRBJ2-5; TRBD2 matches at 8 bases. This receptor was taken from a human donor in good health (CMV status not recorded). Some clones in this sample may be carry-over from other donors' samples. The material was cultured PBMCs, obtained from culture after CMV antigen stimulation. CDR3 nucleotides: TGTGCCAGCAGCCGCGGGGGGTCTGAGACCCAGTACTTC. Amino acids: CASSRGGSETQYF.